One and the same sample provided the 3 T cell receptor beta chains below, sequenced in a study of cytomegalovirus exposure and HLA in healthy donors. The primer mix had 60 Vbeta and 13 Jbeta primers. Some clones are missing from TCRdb's copy, which holds only in-frame ones; the method was immunoSEQ multiplex PCR. The sample includes roughly 200,000 clones, approximately 79% of them seen just once. Sequencing was performed on PBMCs. Receptor source: a man between 50 and 59 years old in good health and CMV-seronegative.

This clone has a handful of counts. The gene calls are TRBV29-1 and TRBJ2-3; no clear D gene. The CDR3 has 13 amino acids. The V gene's germline CDR1 is SQVTM and CDR2 ANQGSEA. Trimming removed 4 bases at V and 0 bases at J, with 8 bases between. CDR3 sequence (DNA): TGCAGCGTTGCTCAGGATAGCACAGATACGCAGTATTTT. This translates into CSVAQDSTDTQYF.

This chain links TRBV5-5 with TRBJ1-5; 8 bases are shared with TRBD1. CDR3 size: 16 residues. J lost 1 base, V lost 0 bases, and 3 bases had no gene match. Germline V gene data show CDR1 as SGHKS and CDR2 as YYEKEE (reference sequence). DNA of the CDR3: TGTGCCAGCAGCTTGGCAGGGGGCGCGAGCAATCAGCCCCAGCATTTT. Translated, it gives CASSLAGGASNQPQHF.

The rearrangement links TRBV10-2 to TRBJ1-2; 7 bases are a match to TRBD1. The junction had 13 bases not matched to a gene; V was cut back by 6 bases and J by 6 bases. This CDR3 contains 15 residues. Per the germline V gene, CDR1 is WSHSY and CDR2 is SAAADI. CDR3 bases: TGCGCCAGCAGACGGCCGGGACAGAAGGGAGATGGCTACACCTTC. It translates to CASRRPGQKGDGYTF.